This T cell receptor (beta chain) was obtained from a study of blood T cells in healthy people across ages. As for the study in general: Template switching caught about one barcoded beta molecule for each two T cells.

For the second PCR, which ran for roughly 6 to 12 cycles, a sample-barcoded 5' primer and a J-beta primer mix were used. From the 5' RACE reads, TCRdb called clonotypes with MiXCR, one entry per CDR3 protein. The repertoire includes about 1,600,000 distinct CDR3 sequences, about 40% of them detected once, and roughly 7.9% sits in the top ten. Material for sequencing was blood. This TCR was sampled from a woman aged 18-29 years in good health.

The CDR3 sequence is CASSYVAGVSYEQYF. The CDR3 DNA reads TGTGCCAGCAGTTACGTAGCGGGGGTCTCCTACGAGCAGTACTTC. The chain joins TRBV6-5 to TRBJ2-7; TRBD2 matches 9 bases. Germline CDR1 is MNHEY and CDR2 is SVGAGI. The trim removed 2 bases at V and 0 bases at J, leaving 2 bases unmatched. The CDR3 loop spans 15 amino acids.